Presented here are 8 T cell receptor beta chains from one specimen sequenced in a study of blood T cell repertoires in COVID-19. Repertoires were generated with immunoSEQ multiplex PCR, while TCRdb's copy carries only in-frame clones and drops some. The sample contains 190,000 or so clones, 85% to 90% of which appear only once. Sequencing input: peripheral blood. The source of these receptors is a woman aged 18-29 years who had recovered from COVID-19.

The CDR3 nucleotides are TGTGCCAGCAGCCCGGAGGGTTCCTATAATTCACCCCTCCACTTT. Amino acid sequence: CASSPEGSYNSPLHF. The chain couples TRBV5-8 to TRBJ1-6; D is unclear. Germline CDR1 SGHTS, CDR2 YDEGEE. The V end lost 4 bases, the J end lost 1 base, and 9 bases lay between the germline ends. CDR3 length equals 15 residues.

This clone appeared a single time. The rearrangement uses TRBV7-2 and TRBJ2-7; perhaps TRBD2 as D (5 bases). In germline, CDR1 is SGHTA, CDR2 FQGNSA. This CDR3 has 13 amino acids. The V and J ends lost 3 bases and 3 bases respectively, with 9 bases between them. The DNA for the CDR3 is TGTGCCAGCAGCTTTGGACTGAGCTACGAGCAGTACTTC. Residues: CASSFGLSYEQYF. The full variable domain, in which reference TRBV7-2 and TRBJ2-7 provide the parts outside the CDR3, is GAGVSQSPSNKVTEKGKDVELRCDPISGHTALYWYRQSLGQGLEFLIYFQGNSAPDKSGLPSDRFSAERTGGSVSTLTIQRTQQEDSAVYLCASSFGLSYEQYFGPGTRLTVT.

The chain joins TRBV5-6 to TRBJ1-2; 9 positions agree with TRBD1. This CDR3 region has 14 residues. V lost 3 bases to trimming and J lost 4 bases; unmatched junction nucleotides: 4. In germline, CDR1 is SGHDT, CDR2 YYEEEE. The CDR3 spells CASSSGQGFYGYTF. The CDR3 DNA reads TGTGCCAGCAGCTCGGGACAGGGATTCTATGGCTACACCTTC.

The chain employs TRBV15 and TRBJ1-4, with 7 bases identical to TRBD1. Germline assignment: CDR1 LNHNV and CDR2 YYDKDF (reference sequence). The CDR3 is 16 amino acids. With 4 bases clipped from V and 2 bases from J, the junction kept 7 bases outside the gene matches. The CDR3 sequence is CATSKSRGITNEKLFF. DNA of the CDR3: TGTGCCACCAGCAAATCCAGGGGGATTACTAATGAAAAACTGTTTTTT. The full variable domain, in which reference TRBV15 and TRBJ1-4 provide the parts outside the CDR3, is DAMVIQNPRYQVTQFGKPVTLSCSQTLNHNVMYWYQQKSSQAPKLLFHYYDKDFNNEADTPDNFQSRRPNTSFCFLDIRSPGLGDTAMYLCATSKSRGITNEKLFFGSGTQLSVL.

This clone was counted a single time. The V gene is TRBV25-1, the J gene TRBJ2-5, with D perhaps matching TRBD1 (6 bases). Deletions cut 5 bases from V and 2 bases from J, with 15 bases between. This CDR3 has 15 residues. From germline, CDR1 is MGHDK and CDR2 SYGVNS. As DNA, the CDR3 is TGTGCCAGCAGTACCTTGGGACAAATACAAGAGACCCAGTACTTC. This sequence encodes CASSTLGQIQETQYF.

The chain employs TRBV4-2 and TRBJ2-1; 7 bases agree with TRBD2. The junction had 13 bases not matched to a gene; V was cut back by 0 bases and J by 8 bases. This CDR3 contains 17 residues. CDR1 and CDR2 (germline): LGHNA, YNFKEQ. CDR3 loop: CASSQEEGRAGSDEQFF. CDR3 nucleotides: TGTGCCAGCAGCCAAGAGGAGGGGAGGGCCGGATCAGATGAGCAGTTCTTC.

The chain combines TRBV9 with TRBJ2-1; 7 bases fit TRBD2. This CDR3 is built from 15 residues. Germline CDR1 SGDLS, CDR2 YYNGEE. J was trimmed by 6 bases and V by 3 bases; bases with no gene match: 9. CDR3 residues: CASSGGGVGSNEQFF. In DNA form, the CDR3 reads TGTGCCAGCAGCGGGGGAGGGGTCGGATCCAATGAGCAGTTCTTC.

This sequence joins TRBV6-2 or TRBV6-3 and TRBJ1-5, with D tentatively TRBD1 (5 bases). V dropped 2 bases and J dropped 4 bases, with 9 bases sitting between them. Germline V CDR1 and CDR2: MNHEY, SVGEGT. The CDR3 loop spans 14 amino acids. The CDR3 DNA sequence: TGTGCCAGCAGTTACGGACAAGAAAATCAGCCCCAGCATTTT. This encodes CASSYGQENQPQHF.